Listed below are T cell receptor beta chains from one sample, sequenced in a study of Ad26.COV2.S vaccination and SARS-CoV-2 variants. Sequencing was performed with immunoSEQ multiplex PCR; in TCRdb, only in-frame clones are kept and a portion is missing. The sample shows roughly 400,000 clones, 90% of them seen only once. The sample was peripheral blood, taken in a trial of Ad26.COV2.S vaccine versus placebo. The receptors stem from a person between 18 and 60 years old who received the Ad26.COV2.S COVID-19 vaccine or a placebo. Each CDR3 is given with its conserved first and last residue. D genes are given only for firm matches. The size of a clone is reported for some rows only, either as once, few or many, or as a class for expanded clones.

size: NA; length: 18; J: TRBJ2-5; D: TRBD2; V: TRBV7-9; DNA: TGTGCCAGCAGCCCCGGACGCCCTAGCGGGAGGATAGTTGAGACCCAGTACTTC; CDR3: CASSPGRPSGRIVETQYF
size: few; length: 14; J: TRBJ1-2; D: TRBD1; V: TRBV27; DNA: TGTGCCAGCAGTTTATTAGGGGGCCGGTATGGCTACACCTTC; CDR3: CASSLLGGRYGYTF
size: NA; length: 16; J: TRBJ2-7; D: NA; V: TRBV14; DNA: TGTGCCAGCAGCCAAGTTTTCAGCCGTAGTACCTACGAGCAGTACTTC; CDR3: CASSQVFSRSTYEQYF
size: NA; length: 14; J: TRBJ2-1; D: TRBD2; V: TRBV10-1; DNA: TGCGCCAGCAGACTAGCGGGAATCTACAATGAGCAGTTCTTC; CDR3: CASRLAGIYNEQFF
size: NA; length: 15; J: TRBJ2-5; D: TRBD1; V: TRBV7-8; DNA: TGTGCCAGCAGCCCCGGGACAGGGGGAGGTGAGACCCAGTACTTC; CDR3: CASSPGTGGGETQYF
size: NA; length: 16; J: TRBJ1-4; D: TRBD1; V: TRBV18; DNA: TGTGCCAGCTCACCAGCCTACAGGGGGGGCGGTGAAAAACTGTTTTTT; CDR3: CASSPAYRGGGEKLFF
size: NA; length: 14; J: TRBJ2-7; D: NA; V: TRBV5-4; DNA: TGTGCCAGCAGCTTGGCCGGGGTTCCCCACGAGCAGTACTTC; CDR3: CASSLAGVPHEQYF
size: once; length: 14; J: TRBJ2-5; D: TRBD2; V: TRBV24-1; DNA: TGTGCCACGAGGGGAGCGGGACCACAAGAGACCCAGTACTTC; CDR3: CATRGAGPQETQYF
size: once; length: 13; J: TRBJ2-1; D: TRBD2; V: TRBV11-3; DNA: TGTGCCAGCAGCCTCGGACTAGACAATGAGCAGTTCTTC; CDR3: CASSLGLDNEQFF
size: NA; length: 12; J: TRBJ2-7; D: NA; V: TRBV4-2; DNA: TGTGCCAGCAGCCCGTCGGCAGACGAGCAGTACTTC; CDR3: CASSPSADEQYF
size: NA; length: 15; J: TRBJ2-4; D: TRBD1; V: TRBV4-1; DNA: TGCGCCAGCAGCCAACAGGGGGTAGCCAAAAACATTCAGTACTTC; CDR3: CASSQQGVAKNIQYF
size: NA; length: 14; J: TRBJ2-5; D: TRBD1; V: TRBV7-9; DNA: TGTGCCAGCAGCCTTGGACAGGGTCAAGAGACCCAGTACTTC; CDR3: CASSLGQGQETQYF
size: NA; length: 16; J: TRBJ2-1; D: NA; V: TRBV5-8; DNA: TGTGCCAGCAGCTTGGCCCCTAGGGGGTCCTACAATGAGCAGTTCTTC; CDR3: CASSLAPRGSYNEQFF
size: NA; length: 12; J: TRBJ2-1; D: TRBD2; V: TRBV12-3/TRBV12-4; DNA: TGTGCCAGCAGGGGGCGGGAGCGTGAGCAGTTCTTC; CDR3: CASRGREREQFF
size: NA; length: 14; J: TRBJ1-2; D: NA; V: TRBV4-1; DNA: TGCGCCAGCAGCCAAGTTGAGGGAAACTATGGCTACACCTTC; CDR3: CASSQVEGNYGYTF
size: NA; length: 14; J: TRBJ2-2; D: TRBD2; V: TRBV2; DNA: TGTGCCAGCAGTGGAACTAGCGTATCCGGGGAGCTGTTTTTT; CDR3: CASSGTSVSGELFF
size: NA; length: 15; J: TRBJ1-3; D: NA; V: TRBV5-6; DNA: TGTGCCAGCAGCTTGGACGCGTACTCTGGAAACACCATATATTTT; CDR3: CASSLDAYSGNTIYF
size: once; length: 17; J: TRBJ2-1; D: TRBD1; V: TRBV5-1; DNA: TGCGCCAGCAGCTTGCTGAATACAGGGGCCTCCTACAATGAGCAGTTCTTC; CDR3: CASSLLNTGASYNEQFF
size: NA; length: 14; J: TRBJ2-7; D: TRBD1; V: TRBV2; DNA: TGTGCCAGCAGCGGAAGAGGGGGCTCGTACGAGCAGTACTTC; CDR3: CASSGRGGSYEQYF
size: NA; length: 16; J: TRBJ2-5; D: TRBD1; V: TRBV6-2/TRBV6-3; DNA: TGTGCCAGCAGTTACCGCCGGGGACAGACTCAAGAGACCCAGTACTTC; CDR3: CASSYRRGQTQETQYF
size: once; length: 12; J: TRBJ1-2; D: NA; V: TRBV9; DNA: TGTGCCAGCAGCGTAAAGGGGGGGTTGAACACCTTC; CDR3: CASSVKGGLNTF
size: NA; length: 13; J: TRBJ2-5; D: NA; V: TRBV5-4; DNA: TGTGCCAGCAGCAACCCGGGGGACGAGACCCAGTACTTC; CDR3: CASSNPGDETQYF
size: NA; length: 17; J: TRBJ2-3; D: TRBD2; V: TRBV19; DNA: TGTGCCAGTAGTATAGAGAGGACTAGCGGCGTCACAGATACGCAGTATTTT; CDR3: CASSIERTSGVTDTQYF
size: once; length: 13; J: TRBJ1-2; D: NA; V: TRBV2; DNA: TGTGCCAGCAGTGTGACACAGGGAAGGGGCTACACCTTC; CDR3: CASSVTQGRGYTF
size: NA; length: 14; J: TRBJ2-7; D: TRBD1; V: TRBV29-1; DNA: TGCAGCGTTTTTTGGACAGGGAATAATTACGAGCAGTACTTC; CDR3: CSVFWTGNNYEQYF